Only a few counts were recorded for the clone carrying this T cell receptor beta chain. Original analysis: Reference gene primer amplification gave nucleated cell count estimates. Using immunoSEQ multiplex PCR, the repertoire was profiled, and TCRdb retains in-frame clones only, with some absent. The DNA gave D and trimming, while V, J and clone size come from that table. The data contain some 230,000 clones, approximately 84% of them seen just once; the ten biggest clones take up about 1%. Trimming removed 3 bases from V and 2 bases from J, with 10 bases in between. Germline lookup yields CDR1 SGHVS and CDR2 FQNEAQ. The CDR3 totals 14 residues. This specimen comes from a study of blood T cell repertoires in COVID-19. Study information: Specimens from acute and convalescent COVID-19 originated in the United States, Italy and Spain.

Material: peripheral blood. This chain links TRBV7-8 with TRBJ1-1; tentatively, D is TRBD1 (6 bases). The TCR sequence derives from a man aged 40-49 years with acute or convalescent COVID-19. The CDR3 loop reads CASSFGGQNTEAFF. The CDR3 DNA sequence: TGTGCCAGCAGCTTCGGGGGGCAAAACACTGAAGCTTTCTTT.